This TCR beta chain was captured in a study of blood T cell repertoires in COVID-19. This clone was observed a few times. Researchers sorted participants into cohorts using their self-reported clinical history. Repertoires were generated with immunoSEQ multiplex PCR, while TCRdb's copy carries only in-frame clones and drops some. This sample carries some 300,000 clones, over 85% of them seen once, and the ten largest clones take less than 3.5%. This TCR was recovered from a woman aged 45-59 years who had been exposed to COVID-19. The source material was PBMCs or T cells enriched from blood (not recorded which).

CDR3 residues: CASSEAGGGDTQYF. The CDR3 coding sequence is TGTGCCAGCAGTGAAGCAGGGGGCGGAGATACGCAGTATTTT. The chain employs TRBV6-1 and TRBJ2-3; 7 nucleotides match TRBD1. Germline V lookup: CDR1 MNHNS, CDR2 SASEGT. The CDR3 length is 14 residues. Unmatched junction bases numbered 2, after V lost 0 bases and J lost 5 bases.